This T cell receptor beta chain was documented in a study of tumor-infiltrating lymphocytes in primary liver carcinoma. Overall study context: Through surgical resection, the patients' primary liver carcinoma was treated. Patients were both men and women, whose ages ran from 30 to 69 years.

Notes on the study in general: Tumor region pairs overlapped more than did tumor-adjacent and tumor-blood pairs. Blood fell significantly below tumors in its top-250-clone fraction (p = 0.039).

With regard to this clonotype: Its antigen is unidentified. Without the conserved terminal phenylalanine or tryptophan, this CDR3 likely stems from a read error.

cDNA specific to TCR beta was made from 450 to 650 ng of total RNA, with a constant-region primer employed for priming. Three nested multiplex PCR rounds, a slightly modified ARM-PCR method, built the TCR beta libraries. With TRBV1-TRBV30 forward primers and a C-beta reverse primer, the first two PCR rounds were run for roughly 10 cycles each. From the multiplex PCR reads, TCRdb called clonotypes with MiXCR, one entry per CDR3 protein. Of 200,000 or so distinct CDR3 sequences in the sample, approximately 64% are singletons; the top ten hold roughly 6.8%. Per the germline V gene, CDR1 is SGHAT and CDR2 is FQNNGV. The CDR3 sequence is 13 residues long. Blood RNA came from unsorted whole blood; germline DNA was also extracted.

The sequence came from a woman aged 60-70 years with primary liver carcinoma and hepatitis B virus infection. Sequenced sample: peripheral blood. The chain employs TRBV11-2 and TRBJ2-3; the D gene is possibly TRBD2 (6 bases). The CDR3: CANSLGRGDTQYS. In DNA form, the CDR3 reads TGTGCCAACAGCTTAGGACGGGGGGATACGCAGTATTCT.